The 8 T cell receptor beta chains reported below all come from one sample, sequenced in a study of blood T cells in healthy people across ages. Through a sample-barcoded 5' primer and a J-beta primer mix, a second PCR was run for 7 to 11 cycles. TCRdb independently ran MiXCR on the 5' RACE reads; one entry per CDR3 protein. The data hold approximately 700,000 distinct CDR3 sequences, with roughly 32% observed a single time. Sample: blood. These receptors originate from a woman aged 80 or older in good health.

The rearrangement joins TRBV6-6 to TRBJ1-4; no clear D. The germline V and J ends were trimmed by 6 bases and 4 bases, with 12 bases remaining between them. The germline V gene encodes CDR1 MNHNY and CDR2 SVGAGI (reference sequence). This CDR3 has 14 amino acids. The CDR3 bases are TGTGCCAGCAGGCGGCTTAGCGATAATGAAAAACTGTTTTTT. Translating gives CASRRLSDNEKLFF.

This clonotype was seen more than once but under ten times. The chain combines TRBV2 with TRBJ2-5; no reliable D call. The CDR3 contains 11 residues. Germline V gives CDR1 SNHLY, CDR2 FYNNEI. The V and J ends lost 6 bases and 7 bases respectively, with 9 bases between them. CDR3 bases: TGTGCCAGCAGCCGGTATGGGACCCAGTACTTC. It is translated as CASSRYGTQYF.

Many counts were recorded for this clonotype. The rearrangement links TRBV28 to TRBJ1-5; D unresolved. V was pared by 6 bases and J by 0 bases, with 9 bases between. Germline V gene lookup returns CDR1 MDHEN and CDR2 SYDVKM. The CDR3 runs to 14 residues. CDR3 coding DNA: TGTGCCAGCAGGCTACAATATAGCAATCAGCCCCAGCATTTT. Translation: CASRLQYSNQPQHF.

The J gene is TRBJ1-2, the V gene TRBV28, with D possibly matching TRBD1 (5 bases). V was trimmed by 10 bases and J by 2 bases, leaving 17 bases between them. The V gene's germline CDR1 is MDHEN and CDR2 SYDVKM. CDR3 length: 14 amino acids. The chain's CDR3 is CATQRPGTNYGYTF. In DNA form, the CDR3 reads TGTGCCACGCAACGGCCAGGGACGAACTATGGCTACACCTTC.

V gene TRBV5-1 combines with J gene TRBJ1-1; 7 nucleotides line up with TRBD1. The CDR3 length is 16 residues. With V trimmed by 0 bases and J by 4 bases, 9 bases remained unmatched. The germline V gene has CDR1 SGHRS and CDR2 YFSETQ. CDR3 bases: TGCGCCAGCAGCTTGGTCCTAGGGGGCTTGGTCACTGAAGCTTTCTTT. The encoded protein is CASSLVLGGLVTEAFF.

This chain uses TRBV20-1 with TRBJ2-1; D call uncertain. V shed 3 bases and J shed 10 bases, with 13 bases lying between them. This CDR3 comprises 12 residues. Germline CDR1 is DFQATT and CDR2 is SNEGSKA (reference sequence). The CDR3 DNA is TGCAGTGCTAGCCGACCTTCCGGGGAGCAGTTCTTC. This codes for CSASRPSGEQFF.

The chain recombines TRBV5-1 with TRBJ2-2; D gene uncertain. Per germline, CDR1 SGHRS and CDR2 YFSETQ. The CDR3 has 14 amino acids. Trimming removed 2 bases from V and 4 bases from J, with 9 bases in between. CDR3 protein: CASSFHRTTGELFF. The CDR3 nucleotides are TGCGCCAGCAGCTTTCACAGAACCACCGGGGAGCTGTTTTTT.

This clonotype was seen many times. V is TRBV5-1 and J is TRBJ2-1, with 7 nucleotides matching TRBD2. J lost 6 bases, V lost 2 bases, and 5 bases had no gene match. The germline CDR1 and CDR2 sequences are SGHRS and YFSETQ. CDR3 length: 14 amino acids. CDR3 DNA: TGCGCCAGCAGCTTCTCAGGCGGGGGCAATGAGCAGTTCTTC. Translation: CASSFSGGGNEQFF.